The entry below gives a single T cell receptor beta chain sequence along with its context. V was shortened by 1 base and J by 3 bases, with 12 bases between the two germline ends. CDR3 length: 15 amino acids. From germline, CDR1 is LNHNV and CDR2 YYDKDF (reference sequence). The entry originates in a study of blood T cell repertoires in COVID-19. At the level of the study: Nucleic acid was either cDNA or gDNA, and it came from T cells, B-cell-depleted T cells, or PBMCs.

Followed over time, Seattle patients had been enrolled while infection was active. In the authors' workflow: Counts of nucleated cells, estimated from reference gene primer amplification, were obtained. Sequencing used immunoSEQ multiplex PCR; TCRdb keeps in-frame clones, though not all of them. That table is the source of V, J and clone size, and D and trimming were worked out from the DNA. This sample carries just over 300,000 clones, roughly 91% of them seen once, and the ten largest clones take 1.5% to 2%. Source material: peripheral blood. This receptor was taken from a woman in her 30s with COVID-19, enrolled during active disease. This chain links TRBV15 with TRBJ1-2; a weak D match, TRBD1 (6 bases). The CDR3 nucleotides are TGTGCCACCAGCAGAGTAGGGACATCTGACTATGGCTACACCTTC. It yields the protein CATSRVGTSDYGYTF.